This is a list of T cell receptor beta chains from one sample in a study of blood T cell repertoires in COVID-19. Profiling relied on immunoSEQ multiplex PCR, and the TCRdb table lists in-frame clones only, not all of them. This sample has 52,000 or so clones; approximately 80% occur once, and the top ten carry 11% to 15%. What was sequenced was peripheral blood. The receptors stem from a human donor in a cohort sampled during active COVID-19. Both conserved end residues are part of each CDR3. A D gene is named only where the DNA matches it firmly. Rows may omit the clone size; those that give it use once, few, many or a size class.

TRBJ1-5	TRBV28	-	-	CASRESARYSNQPQHF	TGTGCCAGCCGGGAGAGTGCGCGATATAGCAATCAGCCCCAGCATTTT
TRBJ2-3	TRBV28	-	-	CASLPGGGKDTQYF	TGTGCCAGCCTGCCGGGCGGAGGGAAGGATACGCAGTATTTT
TRBJ1-6	TRBV12-5	-	-	CASGGATGTSSYNSPLHF	TGTGCTAGTGGGGGTGCCACAGGGACCAGCTCCTATAATTCACCCCTCCACTTT
TRBJ1-6	TRBV5-1	-	-	CASSLGRSTNNSPLHF	TGCGCCAGCAGCTTAGGTCGGAGTACCAATAATTCACCCCTCCACTTT
TRBJ2-2	TRBV7-3	-	-	CASSLQYGLNTGELFF	TGTGCCAGCAGCTTACAATACGGACTGAACACCGGGGAGCTGTTTTTT
TRBJ2-7	TRBV12-3/TRBV12-4	once	TRBD2	CASRASGTHEQYF	TGTGCCAGCCGGGCTAGCGGGACCCACGAGCAGTACTTC
TRBJ2-1	TRBV11-2	-	TRBD1	CASSLETGGLNEQFF	TGTGCCAGCAGCTTAGAAACAGGGGGACTCAATGAGCAGTTCTTC
TRBJ1-4	TRBV11-2	-	TRBD1	CASSANRGVEKLFF	TGTGCCAGCAGCGCAAACAGGGGGGTTGAAAAACTGTTTTTT
TRBJ2-1	TRBV5-6	once	-	CASSLGGGAGYEQFF	TGTGCCAGCAGCTTGGGAGGGGGGGCCGGGTATGAGCAGTTCTTC
TRBJ2-5	TRBV4-1	-	TRBD2	CASSQVASGGETQYF	TGCGCCAGCAGCCAAGTGGCTAGCGGGGGGGAGACCCAGTACTTC
TRBJ2-1	TRBV5-1	-	TRBD1	CASSLANPGQSDSGQFF	TGCGCCAGCAGCTTGGCCAACCCGGGACAGTCTGACTCCGGGCAGTTCTTC
TRBJ1-5	TRBV30	many	-	CAWSVDIRQPQHF	TGTGCCTGGAGCGTGGACATCAGGCAGCCCCAGCATTTT
TRBJ2-5	TRBV9	-	-	CASSLSGRGGRETQYF	TGTGCCAGCAGCCTGAGTGGACGAGGGGGTAGAGAGACCCAGTACTTC
TRBJ2-3	TRBV27	-	-	CASSFWGQASTDTQYF	TGTGCCAGCAGCTTTTGGGGGCAGGCTAGCACAGATACGCAGTATTTT
TRBJ1-2	TRBV7-3	few	-	CASSPRGGGGFYGYTF	TGTGCCAGCAGCCCCAGAGGGGGGGGCGGATTCTATGGCTACACCTTC
TRBJ1-2	TRBV11-3	many	TRBD1	CASSGDRGYGYTF	TGTGCCAGCAGCGGGGACAGGGGATATGGCTACACCTTC
TRBJ2-6	TRBV14	-	-	CASSPPSGANVLTF	TGTGCCAGCAGCCCCCCTTCTGGGGCCAACGTCCTGACTTTC
TRBJ2-3	TRBV19	-	-	CAARQRTDTQYF	TGTGCCGCGAGACAGAGGACAGATACGCAGTATTTT
TRBJ1-2	TRBV6-2/TRBV6-3	-	-	CASSLDRSYGYTF	TGTGCCAGCAGCCTTGACAGGAGTTATGGCTACACCTTC
TRBJ1-2	TRBV7-2	-	-	CASSFTTLGLGYTF	TGTGCCAGCAGCTTTACTACACTCGGTCTGGGCTACACCTTC
TRBJ2-5	TRBV3-1/TRBV3-2	-	-	CASSQGTKETQYF	TGTGCCAGCAGCCAAGGGACAAAAGAGACCCAGTACTTC
TRBJ2-2	TRBV5-4	-	-	CASSLDLNTGELFF	TGTGCCAGCAGCTTGGACTTGAACACCGGGGAGCTGTTTTTT
TRBJ1-6	TRBV10-2	-	-	CASSFANSPLHF	TGCGCCAGCAGTTTTGCGAATTCACCCCTCCACTTT
TRBJ2-3	TRBV1	-	-	CTSSHTGRNGLAGGSDTQYF	TGCACCAGCAGCCATACGGGGCGGAACGGTCTAGCGGGGGGATCAGATACGCAGTATTTT
TRBJ2-7	TRBV2	-	TRBD1	CASSPETGVHEQYF	TGTGCCAGCAGTCCCGAGACAGGGGTCCACGAGCAGTACTTC
TRBJ2-2	TRBV19	-	-	CASSYGGALIGELFF	TGTGCCAGTAGTTATGGGGGGGCGCTGATCGGGGAGCTGTTTTTT
TRBJ1-5	TRBV28	-	-	CASNRGTGQPQHF	TGTGCCAGCAATCGGGGGACGGGGCAGCCCCAGCATTTT
TRBJ2-1	TRBV9	once	TRBD2	CASSVLAEYNEQFF	TGTGCCAGCAGCGTGCTAGCGGAGTACAATGAGCAGTTCTTC
TRBJ1-1	TRBV6-6	once	TRBD1	CASSHRGHTEAFF	TGTGCCAGCAGTCACAGGGGGCACACTGAAGCTTTCTTT
TRBJ2-1	TRBV24-1	-	TRBD1	CATSASDRAHNEQFF	TGTGCCACCAGTGCCTCGGACAGGGCGCACAATGAGCAGTTCTTC
TRBJ1-4	TRBV7-2	-	-	CASSPYTLEKLFF	TGTGCCAGCAGCCCTTACACCTTGGAAAAACTGTTTTTT
TRBJ2-3	TRBV6-5	-	-	CASRRALSSTDTQYF	TGTGCCAGCAGGCGGGCCCTGTCTAGCACAGATACGCAGTATTTT
TRBJ2-3	TRBV4-1	once	TRBD2	CASSRGLAGVGLSTDTQYF	TGCGCCAGCAGCCGAGGACTAGCGGGAGTTGGGTTGAGCACAGATACGCAGTATTTT
TRBJ2-2	TRBV28	-	TRBD1	CASTNQDRGNTGELFF	TGTGCCAGCACCAACCAGGACAGGGGGAACACCGGGGAGCTGTTTTTT
TRBJ2-2	TRBV7-9	-	-	CASSARDTGELFF	TGTGCCAGCAGCGCACGGGACACCGGGGAGCTGTTTTTT
TRBJ2-5	TRBV7-6	-	TRBD2	CASSYEPGLAGETQYF	TGTGCCAGCAGCTACGAGCCGGGACTAGCAGGGGAGACCCAGTACTTC
TRBJ2-1	TRBV9	-	-	CASSAFGNEQFF	TGTGCCAGCAGCGCCTTCGGGAATGAGCAGTTCTTC
TRBJ2-7	TRBV27	-	-	CASSPRRQAYIGQYF	TGTGCCAGCAGCCCAAGGAGACAGGCGTACATTGGGCAGTACTTC
TRBJ2-3	TRBV6-5	-	TRBD1	CASSYSRGLADTQYF	TGTGCCAGCAGTTACTCCAGGGGGTTGGCAGATACGCAGTATTTT
TRBJ1-1	TRBV7-8	-	-	CASSYGGSNTEAFF	TGTGCCAGCAGCTATGGGGGCTCGAACACTGAAGCTTTCTTT